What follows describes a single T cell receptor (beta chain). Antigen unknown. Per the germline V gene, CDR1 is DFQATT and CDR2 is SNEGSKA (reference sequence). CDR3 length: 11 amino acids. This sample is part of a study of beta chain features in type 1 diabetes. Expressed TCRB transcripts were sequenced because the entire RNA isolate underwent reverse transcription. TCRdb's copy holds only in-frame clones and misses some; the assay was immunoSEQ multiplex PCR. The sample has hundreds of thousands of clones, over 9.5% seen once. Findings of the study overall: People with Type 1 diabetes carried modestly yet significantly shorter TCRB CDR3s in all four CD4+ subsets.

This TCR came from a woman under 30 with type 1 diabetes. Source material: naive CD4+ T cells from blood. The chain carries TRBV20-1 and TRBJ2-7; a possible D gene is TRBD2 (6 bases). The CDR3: CSLAGSYEQYF. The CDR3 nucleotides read TGCAGCCTTGCGGGATCCTACGAGCAGTACTTC.